Listed here are 15 T cell receptor beta chains from one sample, sequenced in a study of shared T cell receptors in the human thymus. Clones were sequenced by immunoSEQ multiplex PCR, and TCRdb holds only the in-frame ones, with some missing. The sample lists 500,000 to 550,000 clones, around 82% occurring once. This same sample was also taken into another study, of human thymus T cells.

The specimen sequenced was thymocytes. The receptors were sampled from a boy less than two years old with a congenital heart defect.

This sequence joins TRBV5-1 and TRBJ2-1; a weak D match, TRBD2 (6 bases). This CDR3 has 16 amino acids. Between the trimmed V and J ends, which lost 3 bases and 4 bases, there was a span of 17 bases. Germline values: CDR1 SGHRS, CDR2 YFSETQ. For the CDR3, the DNA is TGCGCCAGCAGCTCCTCCGGGACCCGGGGGTACAATGAGCAGTTCTTC. Translating it yields CASSSSGTRGYNEQFF.

The chain couples TRBV4-1 to TRBJ2-7, with D possibly matching TRBD2 (6 bases). V shed 4 bases and J shed 4 bases, with 23 bases lying between them. The V gene's germline CDR1 is MGHRA and CDR2 YSYEKL. This CDR3 has 17 amino acids. The CDR3 region has the DNA TGCGCCAGCAGCCGGGGGGAGATAACACCGAGGGGATACGAGCAGTACTTC. This sequence encodes CASSRGEITPRGYEQYF.

This chain uses TRBV2 with TRBJ2-7; the D gene is possibly TRBD2 (6 bases). The germline CDR1 and CDR2 sequences are SNHLY and FYNNEI. V was pared by 8 bases and J by 0 bases, with 8 bases between. CDR3 length: 12 amino acids. CDR3 sequence: CASGLSSYEQYF. CDR3 bases: TGTGCCAGCGGACTAAGCTCCTACGAGCAGTACTTC.

The chain employs TRBV14 and TRBJ1-2, with unresolved D. V was cut by 3 bases and J by 5 bases, with 13 bases left in between. Germline loops: CDR1 SGHDN, CDR2 FVKESK. CDR3 size: 14 residues. CDR3 DNA: TGTGCCAGCAGCCACGCGGGAGGTACATATGGCTACACCTTC. This gives the protein CASSHAGGTYGYTF. Supplemented by reference TRBV14 and TRBJ1-2, the full variable domain reads EAGVTQFPSHSVIEKGQTVTLRCDPISGHDNLYWYRRVMGKEIKFLLHFVKESKQDESGMPNNRFLAERTGGTYSTLKVQPAELEDSGVYFCASSHAGGTYGYTFGSGTRLTVV.

The chain combines TRBV28 with TRBJ2-2; 7 bases align to TRBD2. The CDR3 runs to 17 residues. CDR1 and CDR2 from the germline V gene are MDHEN and SYDVKM. Trimming removed 4 bases from V and 0 bases from J; junction bases left unmatched: 8. For the CDR3, the DNA is TGTGCCAGCAGTTGGGTGGGAGGGCTCCCGAACACCGGGGAGCTGTTTTTT. Residues: CASSWVGGLPNTGELFF.

This clone came up a few times. This chain uses TRBV28 with TRBJ1-5; 7 nucleotides line up with TRBD1. This CDR3 spans 19 amino acids. The trim removed 2 bases at V and 0 bases at J, leaving 13 bases unmatched. Germline loops: CDR1 MDHEN, CDR2 SYDVKM. The CDR3: CASSLMDLGTDDSNQPQHF. The CDR3 DNA sequence: TGTGCCAGCAGTTTAATGGATTTAGGGACAGATGATAGCAATCAGCCCCAGCATTTT. Full variable domain (remainder filled in from reference TRBV28 and TRBJ1-5): DVKVTQSSRYLVKRTGEKVFLECVQDMDHENMFWYRQDPGLGLRLIYFSYDVKMKEKGDIPEGYSVSREKKERFSLILESASTNQTSMYLCASSLMDLGTDDSNQPQHFGDGTRLSIL.

The J gene is TRBJ1-1, the V gene TRBV4-2; weak D call: TRBD1 (5 bases). The CDR3 loop spans 17 amino acids. Looked up from germline, CDR1 is LGHNA and CDR2 is YNFKEQ. V was clipped by 0 bases and J by 0 bases, with 14 bases between them. The CDR3 DNA follows: TGTGCCAGCAGCCAAGATTCCAGGAGGGGAATGAACACTGAAGCTTTCTTT. Its translation is CASSQDSRRGMNTEAFF.

The gene calls are TRBV19 and TRBJ2-1; TRBD2 agrees at 9 bases. The CDR3 has 15 amino acids. Germline trimming cut 1 base from V and 7 bases from J; bases unmatched to any gene: 5. Germline CDR1 LNHDA, CDR2 SQIVND (reference sequence). Here the CDR3 DNA reads TGTGCCAGTAGTATAGCTGCGGGAGGGGTTAATGAGCAGTTCTTC. This translates into CASSIAAGGVNEQFF. Drawing the rest from reference TRBV19 and TRBJ2-1, the complete variable domain is DGGITQSPKYLFRKEGQNVTLSCEQNLNHDAMYWYRQDPGQGLRLIYYSQIVNDFQKGDIAEGYSVSREKKESFPLTVTSAQKNPTAFYLCASSIAAGGVNEQFFGPGTRLTVL.

This clone was observed once. The rearrangement uses TRBV28 and TRBJ2-5; tentatively, D is TRBD2 (5 bases). V dropped 7 bases and J dropped 1 base, with 13 bases sitting between them. CDR3 length: 14 amino acids. The germline V gene has CDR1 MDHEN and CDR2 SYDVKM. The CDR3 DNA reads TGTGCCAGCACCCTAGAGGGTCTCCAAGAGACCCAGTACTTC. Its translation: CASTLEGLQETQYF.

A note on this clone: The same CDR3 can be traced to other DNA sequences in this sample. V and J are TRBV4-3 and TRBJ1-5; D might be TRBD1 (5 bases). This CDR3 is built from 14 residues. The V end lost 3 bases, the J end lost 5 bases, and 11 bases lay between the germline ends. Germline CDR1 LGHNA, CDR2 YSLEER. CDR3 DNA sequence: TGCGCCAGCAGCCAGGGGAGGGGAGATCAGCCCCAGCATTTT. The encoded protein is CASSQGRGDQPQHF.

The chain carries TRBV7-6 and TRBJ2-5; possibly TRBD2 for D (7 bases). V was pared by 0 bases and J by 6 bases, with 20 bases between. There are 17 residues in the CDR3. Germline-derived CDR1 and CDR2 are SGHVS and FNYEAQ. CDR3 sequence (DNA): TGTGCCAGCAGCTTAGCGGGGGCGGGAGATTACGAAAAGACCCAGTACTTC. Translation gives CASSLAGAGDYEKTQYF.

This chain joins TRBV4-3 and TRBJ2-5, with 12 bases aligning to TRBD2. Trimming took 0 bases from V and 3 from J; bases not matched to a gene: 5. Germline V lookup: CDR1 LGHNA, CDR2 YSLEER. The CDR3 has 17 residues. The CDR3 nucleotides are TGCGCCAGCAGCCAAGAGCGCCTAGCGGGAGGGGAAGAGACCCAGTACTTC. Translation: CASSQERLAGGEETQYF.

This clone has only one observation. The chain uses TRBV5-1 and TRBJ2-1; D may be TRBD2 (6 bases). The germline V gene encodes CDR1 SGHRS and CDR2 YFSETQ. Trimming took 3 bases from V and 0 from J, leaving 16 bases between them. The CDR3 is made up of 17 amino acids. This CDR3 reads CASSSAISGSSYNEQFF. CDR3 bases: TGCGCCAGCAGCTCGGCTATTAGCGGAAGCTCCTACAATGAGCAGTTCTTC. The variable domain in full, completed from reference TRBV5-1 and TRBJ2-1, reads KAGVTQTPRYLIKTRGQQVTLSCSPISGHRSVSWYQQTPGQGLQFLFEYFSETQRNKGNFPGRFSGRQFSNSRSEMNVSTLELGDSALYLCASSSAISGSSYNEQFFGPGTRLTVL.

The chain joins TRBV6-8 to TRBJ2-7; D possibly corresponds to TRBD1 (6 bases). The V end lost 6 bases, the J end lost 5 bases, and 26 bases lay between the germline ends. CDR3 size: 17 residues. Germline CDR1 reads MNHGY; CDR2 reads SAAAGT. Written as DNA, the CDR3 is TGTGCCAGCAGGGAAAATCCTGTGGGGCAGGGGCAACACGAGCAGTACTTC. It encodes CASRENPVGQGQHEQYF.

CDR3 protein: CASSFGPVNYGYTF. The DNA for the CDR3 is TGTGCCAGCAGCTTTGGGCCGGTGAACTATGGCTACACCTTC. This rearrangement joins TRBV5-6 to TRBJ1-2; D is ambiguous. The CDR3 covers 14 residues. V gave up 2 bases and J gave up 2 bases, with 10 bases separating them. CDR1 and CDR2 from the germline V gene are SGHDT and YYEEEE. Filled out from reference TRBV5-6 and TRBJ1-2, the complete variable domain reads DAGVTQSPTHLIKTRGQQVTLRCSPKSGHDTVSWYQQALGQGPQFIFQYYEEEERQRGNFPDRFSGHQFPNYSSELNVNALLLGDSALYLCASSFGPVNYGYTFGSGTRLTVV.